The following is a TCR beta chain sequence with its context. Its antigen is unknown. A much larger clone lies a single base off, so this may be a read error. The 39 donors, aged about 6 to 95 years, were systemically healthy Caucasian individuals from Russia. Each donor gave 8 to 10 milliliters of peripheral blood, drawn into EDTA-treated Vacutainer tubes. Ficoll-Paque density-gradient centrifugation was used to isolate PBMCs, with at least 6 million per sample. Trizol reagent was used to extract total RNA from PBMCs, with at least 5.5 micrograms per sample. For every donor, flow cytometry on a PBMC aliquot measured the percentage of naive CD45RAhigh/CD27high T cells. The germline V gene (reference sequence) sets CDR1 to SSHAT and CDR2 to FNYEAQ. V was cut back by 5 bases and J by 7 bases, leaving a gap of 16 bases between them. Reading from cysteine to phenylalanine, the CDR3 counts 14 amino acids. Only CDR3 DNA is held: 42 bases, read in frame from base 1.

Libraries were made using 5' RACE. TCRdb names Illumina HiSeq 2500 as the instrument used. A second 7 to 11 cycle PCR used a sample-barcoded 5' primer and a J-beta primer mix. Each TCR beta cDNA molecule received a unique molecular identifier from a template-switch 5' adaptor carrying 12 random nucleotides. At least 2.5 million CDR3-containing paired-end reads were obtained from each sample. All of the RNA was converted into first-strand cDNA using the Mint cDNA synthesis kit, with a TRBC-specific oligonucleotide serving as the primer. All cDNA was treated with uracil-DNA glycosylase and then went through a first 18-cycle PCR with the universal primers M1SS and BC2_uni_R. The source study handled its data this way. Normalization of each sample was performed by random selection of 1 million high-quality reads, each carrying a distinct molecular identifier. Reads sharing molecular identifiers were discarded rather than binned into consensus sequences. MiTCR, set to a Q25 quality threshold and the strictest error-elimination algorithm, was used for CDR3 identification, clonotype clustering and error correction. A nonparametric unseen species model with Euler transformation was used to estimate lower-bound total TCR beta diversity. TCRdb took the public reads, trimmed them with fastp at Q25, ran MiXCR for clone calling and kept in-frame beta chains. Entries that share a CDR3 protein sequence are merged under the most common genes and DNA. These V and J calls originate from TCRdb's pipeline instead of the authors' own analysis. The sample has just under 750,000 distinct CDR3 sequences on record, 22% of them singletons. The ten largest clonotypes hold about 20% of the sample.

This record belongs to a study of blood T cells in healthy people across ages (dated by TCRdb to between 2014 and 2016). As for the study more broadly: In model experiments, roughly one uniquely barcoded TCR beta cDNA molecule per two T cells was captured by template switching. For two donors (one aged 18 to 29 and one aged 80 or older), the study analyzed two additional independent replicas of 1 million unique cDNA reads from the same blood draw. To avoid experimental bias, donors of different ages were spread randomly across the sequencing lanes. Using deep sequencing normalized with unique cDNA molecular identifiers, the study measured how TCR beta repertoire diversity changes with age. Donors were grouped into four age groups: young (average about 15 years), middle-aged (about 38), aged (over 55) and long-lived (roughly 80). Results and caveats for the whole study, not just this receptor: As age increased, observed TCR beta diversity per million T cells dropped in a roughly linear way, and a significant reduction was already evident by age around 41. Because donor CMV infection status was unknown, age-related changes in expanded clonotypes were potentially confounded. Compared with the aged group, the long-lived group had more naive CD4+ T cells, fewer expanded clones and increased TCR diversity, a pattern suggesting age selection. Bulk unsorted PBMC profiling prevented conclusive comparison of naive and antigen-experienced compartments. A strong correlation was found between observed TCR beta diversity and the percentage of naive T cells measured by flow cytometry. Total diversity estimates from one million sequenced T cells were considered lower bounds and underestimates.

Material: blood. This clonotype was sampled from a man in his 70s in good health. The rearrangement combines TRBV7-7 with TRBJ2-3; the D gene lacks a confident call. The nucleotides read TGTGCCAGCAGCGCCCAAGCGAGCCCATATACGCAGTATTTT. It translates as CASSAQASPYTQYF.